The 8 T cell receptor beta chains listed next were all sequenced from one sample in a study of radiotherapy plus CTLA-4 blockade in lung cancer. Assay used: immunoSEQ multiplex PCR; TCRdb lists only in-frame clones, some missing. Found here are roughly 68,000 clones, 78% of them singletons; the top ten hold 7.1%. The sample here was peripheral blood, taken from a patient treated with radiotherapy plus ipilimumab. Receptors were obtained from a human donor with non-small cell lung cancer who had a complete response to radiotherapy plus ipilimumab.

This sequence joins TRBV2 and TRBJ2-7, with D perhaps TRBD2 (6 bases). Germline assignment: CDR1 SNHLY and CDR2 FYNNEI. The CDR3 length is 12 residues. V dropped 6 bases and J dropped 7 bases, with 13 bases sitting between them. CDR3 amino acids: CASRGDSGEQYV. The CDR3 bases are TGTGCCAGCAGGGGGGACTCAGGGGAGCAGTACGTC.

The chain combines TRBV2 with TRBJ2-5, with 7 nucleotides matching TRBD2. V shed 3 bases and J 3 bases; nucleotides not matched to a gene: 4. The CDR3 consists of 14 residues. The germline gives CDR1 SNHLY, CDR2 FYNNEI. The CDR3 coding sequence is TGTGCCAGCAGTGAGTTCCTAGCGGAAGAGACCCAGTACTTC. This codes for CASSEFLAEETQYF.

The gene calls are TRBV27 and TRBJ1-2; tentative D call: TRBD1 (5 bases). The CDR3 length is 14 residues. The germline V and J ends were trimmed by 0 bases and 3 bases, with 8 bases remaining between them. Germline lookup yields CDR1 MNHEY and CDR2 SMNVEV (reference sequence). As DNA, the CDR3 is TGTGCCAGCAGTTTATCGGGGGGATACTATGGCTACACCTTC. This encodes CASSLSGGYYGYTF.

V and J are TRBV6-4 and TRBJ2-5, with a weak D call TRBD1 (5 bases). This CDR3 contains 16 residues. Trimming removed 2 bases at V and 4 bases at J, with 17 bases between. CDR1 is MRHNA, CDR2 SNTAGT, per germline. CDR3 DNA: TGTGCCAGCAGTGACACAGGTCAAGTTGTTATAGAGACCCAGTACTTC. It codes for CASSDTGQVVIETQYF.

The genes are TRBV6-1 and TRBJ1-1, with 9 bases matching TRBD1. Germline lookup yields CDR1 MNHNS and CDR2 SASEGT. The CDR3 covers 15 residues. V lost 6 bases and J lost 1; bases outside the gene matches: 6. In nucleotides, the CDR3 is TGTGCCAGCAGAACCGGGACAGGGAGGAACACTGAAGCTTTCTTT. Translated, it gives CASRTGTGRNTEAFF.

The J gene is TRBJ2-7, the V gene TRBV6-5; 12 bases are shared with TRBD2. The CDR3 is 16 residues long. Unmatched junction bases numbered 4, after V lost 0 bases and J lost 4 bases. Germline V lookup: CDR1 MNHEY, CDR2 SVGAGI. CDR3 sequence: CASSYSGLAGLYEQYF. CDR3 nucleotide sequence: TGTGCCAGCAGTTACTCCGGACTAGCGGGGCTATACGAGCAGTACTTC.

This clone was counted a single time. The chain joins TRBV6-1 to TRBJ2-4; 8 nucleotides match TRBD1. J lost 8 bases, V lost 6 bases, and 3 bases had no gene match. The CDR3 is 12 residues long. Germline CDR1 is MNHNS and CDR2 is SASEGT. CDR3 coding DNA: TGTGCCAGCAGGGACAGGGACGACATTCAGTACTTC. Its protein product is CASRDRDDIQYF.

The V gene is TRBV7-9, the J gene TRBJ2-3, with D possibly TRBD2 on 5 matching bases. This CDR3 has 15 amino acids. The germline V and J ends were trimmed by 5 bases and 4 bases, with 16 bases remaining between them. Germline CDR1 is SEHNR and CDR2 is FQNEAQ (reference sequence). In DNA form, the CDR3 reads TGTGCCAGCAGCCCGAAGCGGCGGATTTCAGATACGCAGTATTTT. This translates into CASSPKRRISDTQYF.